This TCR beta chain derives from a study of blood T cell repertoires in COVID-19. Study at large: The cDNA or gDNA used as material had been derived from T cells, B-cell-depleted T cells, or PBMCs.

Germline CDR1 reads MDHEN; CDR2 reads SYDVKM. The CDR3 has 16 residues. The junction had 2 bases not matched to a gene; V was cut back by 3 bases and J by 0 bases. The table came from immunoSEQ multiplex PCR; TCRdb's copy has only in-frame clones and leaves some out. The sample holds roughly 300,000 clones; just over 90% are singletons and the top ten take around 2.2%. This sequence joins TRBV28 and TRBJ2-2; TRBD1 agrees at 9 bases. The source material was peripheral blood. This receptor was taken from a woman aged 30 to 39 with COVID-19, enrolled during active disease. This chain's CDR3 is CASSLGQGSNTGELFF. CDR3 nucleotides: TGTGCCAGCAGTTTGGGACAGGGTTCGAACACCGGGGAGCTGTTTTTT.